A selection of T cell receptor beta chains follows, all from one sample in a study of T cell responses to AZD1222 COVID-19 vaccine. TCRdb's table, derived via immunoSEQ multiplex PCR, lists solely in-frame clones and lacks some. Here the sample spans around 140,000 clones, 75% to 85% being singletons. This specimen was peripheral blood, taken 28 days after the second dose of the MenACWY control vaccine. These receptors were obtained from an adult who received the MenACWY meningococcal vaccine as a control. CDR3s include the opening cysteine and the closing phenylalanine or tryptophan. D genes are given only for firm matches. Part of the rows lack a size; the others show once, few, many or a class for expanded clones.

CASSRERSEQFF | TGCGCCAGCAGCCGTGAGCGCTCTGAGCAGTTCTTC | TRBJ2-1 | NA | TRBV4-3 | NA
CASSLTAPPGNTIYF | TGTGCCAGCAGCTTAACGGCTCCTCCTGGAAACACCATATATTTT | TRBJ1-3 | NA | TRBV11-2 | NA
CASSQTWNTEAFF | TGTGCCAGCAGCCAAACATGGAACACTGAAGCTTTCTTT | TRBJ1-1 | NA | TRBV6-5 | NA
CASSEPGGRANTEAFF | TGTGCCAGCAGTGAACCAGGGGGCAGGGCGAACACTGAAGCTTTCTTT | TRBJ1-1 | TRBD1 | TRBV6-1 | few
CASNPGQGRGDF | TGTGCCAGCAACCCGGGACAGGGCCGGGGGGACTTT | TRBJ1-3 | TRBD1 | TRBV12-3/TRBV12-4 | few
CATSDLMGGADTQYF | TGTGCCACCAGTGATTTGATGGGGGGCGCAGATACGCAGTATTTT | TRBJ2-3 | NA | TRBV24-1 | NA
CASSFDRDLRTQYF | TGTGCCAGCAGCTTTGACAGGGATTTACGGACCCAGTACTTC | TRBJ2-5 | NA | TRBV21-1 | NA
CASRGQSINQPQHF | TGTGCCAGTAGGGGACAGTCAATCAATCAGCCCCAGCATTTT | TRBJ1-5 | TRBD1 | TRBV19 | NA
CASRQLGGAGDTGELFF | TGTGCCAGCAGACAGTTAGGGGGCGCGGGGGACACCGGGGAGCTGTTTTTT | TRBJ2-2 | NA | TRBV5-6 | NA
CGTRDRSDNEQFF | TGTGGCACCCGGGACAGATCCGACAATGAGCAGTTCTTC | TRBJ2-1 | TRBD1 | TRBV19 | NA
CASSSRSAGADTQYF | TGTGCCAGCAGCAGCAGGTCCGCAGGGGCAGATACGCAGTATTTT | TRBJ2-3 | NA | TRBV7-8 | few
CASSQGFTQPQHF | TGTGCCAGCAGCCAAGGTTTCACGCAGCCCCAGCATTTT | TRBJ1-5 | NA | TRBV14 | few
CASSLGETGGSNQPQHF | TGTGCCAGCAGCTTAGGCGAGACAGGGGGGAGCAATCAGCCCCAGCATTTT | TRBJ1-5 | TRBD1 | TRBV7-9 | NA
CASSPGQLNYGYTF | TGTGCCAGCAGCCCGGGACAGCTAAACTATGGCTACACCTTC | TRBJ1-2 | TRBD1 | TRBV27 | NA
CASSLDRVLDTQYF | TGTGCCAGCAGTTTAGACAGGGTATTAGATACGCAGTATTTT | TRBJ2-3 | TRBD1 | TRBV28 | NA
CASSLVGAGGRYTF | TGTGCCAGCAGCTTAGTGGGGGCAGGGGGTCGCTACACCTTC | TRBJ1-2 | TRBD1 | TRBV7-9 | NA
CASSPASNQPQHF | TGTGCCAGCAGCCCTGCCTCGAATCAGCCCCAGCATTTT | TRBJ1-5 | NA | TRBV7-9 | NA
CASWLDRDYEQYF | TGTGCCAGTTGGTTGGACAGGGACTACGAGCAGTACTTC | TRBJ2-7 | TRBD1 | TRBV2 | NA
CASTIYLNTGELFF | TGTGCCAGCACAATTTACTTGAACACCGGGGAGCTGTTTTTT | TRBJ2-2 | NA | TRBV28 | once
CASSKGRSSGNTIYF | TGTGCCAGTAGTAAAGGACGATCCTCTGGAAACACCATATATTTT | TRBJ1-3 | NA | TRBV19 | NA
CVGVAGDSNEQFF | TGTGTCGGAGTAGCGGGAGACTCCAATGAGCAGTTCTTC | TRBJ2-1 | TRBD2 | TRBV7-9 | NA
CASSLVGNQGTEAFF | TGTGCCAGCAGCTTAGTTGGAAATCAGGGCACTGAAGCTTTCTTT | TRBJ1-1 | NA | TRBV7-2 | NA
CASSRDIANTGELFF | TGTGCCAGCAGCCGGGACATAGCGAACACCGGGGAGCTGTTTTTT | TRBJ2-2 | NA | TRBV27 | NA
CASRYTGRTNTEAFF | TGCGCCAGCAGGTATACAGGACGGACGAACACTGAAGCTTTCTTT | TRBJ1-1 | NA | TRBV5-1 | few
CASRPQSEVLYGYTF | TGTGCCAGTAGACCTCAGTCAGAGGTGCTCTATGGCTACACCTTC | TRBJ1-2 | NA | TRBV19 | NA
CASEVYNEQFF | TGTGCCAGCGAGGTATACAATGAGCAGTTCTTC | TRBJ2-1 | NA | TRBV19 | NA
CASSKDRIAGELFF | TGTGCCAGCAGCAAGGACAGAATCGCCGGGGAGCTGTTTTTT | TRBJ2-2 | NA | TRBV7-9 | NA
CSVGLNTEAFF | TGCAGCGTGGGACTGAACACTGAAGCTTTCTTT | TRBJ1-1 | NA | TRBV29-1 | once